This TCR beta chain was profiled in a study of blood T cell repertoires in COVID-19. Study at large: There were acute and convalescent COVID-19 samples, and they came from the United States, Italy and Spain. PBMCs, B-cell-depleted T cells, or T cells provided the cDNA or gDNA that made up the material.

Participant age was roughly 18 to 100 years, and participants resided in approximately 25 US areas. The germline CDR1 and CDR2 sequences are SNHLY and FYNNEI. CDR3 length equals 14 residues. With V trimmed by 9 bases and J by 4 bases, 8 bases remained unmatched. Under the authors' procedure: From reference gene primer amplification, estimates of nucleated cell counts were derived. Repertoires were generated with immunoSEQ multiplex PCR, while TCRdb's copy carries only in-frame clones and drops some. The DNA was the basis for D and trimming; V, J and clone size are from that table. The sample consists of around 200,000 clones, about 91% of them appearing once.

V usage is TRBV2 and J usage is TRBJ2-1; 8 bases line up with TRBD1. Sequenced input: PBMCs or T cells enriched from blood (not recorded which). The receptor was isolated from a woman in her 40s with acute COVID-19. The CDR3 bases are TGTGCCAGTACGGGACAGGAGTTTTACAATGAGCAGTTCTTC. This translates into CASTGQEFYNEQFF.